This paragraph covers one T cell receptor beta chain sequence. These data originate in a study of CD8 T cells in Susac syndrome. From blood CD8+ and CD4+ T cells, TCR beta sequences were generated. The multiple sclerosis controls comprised treatment-naive patients whose relapsing-remitting disease was stable or active. The germline CDR1 and CDR2 sequences are SEHNR and FQNEAQ (reference sequence). The V end lost 7 bases, the J end lost 6 bases, and 9 bases lay between the germline ends. The CDR3 spans 12 residues. Reverse transcription of about 0.45 to 1 ug RNA was carried out with random hexamers. One entry per CDR3 protein results from TCRdb running MiXCR on the immunoSEQ multiplex PCR reads. Of 400,000 or so distinct CDR3 sequences listed, approximately 85% are singletons.

The sample consisted of CD8+ T cells from PBMCs. This sequence was found in a human donor with multiple sclerosis. The chain links TRBV7-9 to TRBJ2-2; no firm D call. In DNA form, the CDR3 reads TGTGCCAGCAACACCCTACCCGGGGAGCTGTTTTTT. Translation: CASNTLPGELFF.